This T cell receptor beta chain was captured by sequencing in a study of Graves' ophthalmopathy and Graves' hyperthyroidism. V gave up 2 bases and J gave up 1 base, with 8 bases separating them. Germline V gene sequence: CDR1 ENHRY, CDR2 SYGVKD. The CDR3 covers 14 residues. Scientists amplified the TCR beta CDR3 regions from RNA transcripts. The first round was an RT-PCR with HTBI primers, and the second round was a multiplex PCR. TCRdb re-derived calls from the multiplex PCR reads in MiXCR, one entry per CDR3 protein. The sample yields almost 750,000 distinct CDR3 sequences, 40% seen once. The chain carries TRBV10-3 and TRBJ1-2, with D uncertain. This clonotype originated in an adult man with Graves' ophthalmopathy. The sequenced sample was peripheral blood. The CDR3, as DNA: TGTGCCATCAGTGAGGCCAGGAGTAACTATGGCTACACCTTC. Amino acid sequence: CAISEARSNYGYTF.